The subject of this entry is one T cell receptor (beta chain). This clone was picked up one time. It has no known antigen specificity. No base quality information exists; no much larger clone differs at one position. The junction shows trimming of 6 bases on V and 3 bases on J, plus 9 bases between the germline ends. The CDR3 has 12 amino acids, counting the end cysteine and phenylalanine. CDR3 DNA is the only sequence kept; it has 36 bases, read in frame from the first base. Sequences MNHEY (CDR1) and SMNVEV (CDR2) are obtained from the germline V gene (reference sequence). This sample is drawn from a study of shared clonotypes between healthy human individuals (TCRdb year 2020). For context, the study as a whole: Two women and a few men aged 18 to 49 years were included in the cohort. For each donor, CD4 naive and CD4 memory were each run on three plates, CD8 naive on two plates, and CD8 memory on one plate. To estimate repertoire size and how much clonotype sharing occurs between individuals, the study deeply sequenced the blood TCR repertoires of five healthy adults. To increase sequencing depth and limit assay-specific biases, TCR repertoire library preparation and sequencing were carried out by different laboratories using diverse techniques. Leukapheresis yielded between about 0.85 and 9 billion PBMCs per donor. General conclusions and limits of the study: Rarefaction of sorted-subset datasets indicated incomplete sequencing despite the large sequencing depth. Pairwise subsampling led to the expectation that sequencing depth would affect the degree of clonotype sharing among donors. When four donors were compared, the shared fraction of clonotypes was about 5% for naive CD4, 3.5% to 4% for naive CD8, more than 2% for memory CD4, and 0.35% to 0.4% for memory CD8. Clonotypes shared by all four sorted-subset donors showed higher generation probabilities than non-shared clonotypes. Because the study included only a small number of donors, the genetic and exposure-history diversity represented was limited. Only blood was sampled, and tissue TCR repertoires likely differ from those in blood. Larger estimated clonotype richness was generally found for naive subsets than for memory subsets.

Donors were healthy HIV-negative adults with no recently reported acute infections or vaccinations. Every donor was a Caucasian adult living in Nashville, Tennessee, USA. CD8 memory samples were composed of magnetically selected CD45RO+ cells combined with CCR7-negative CD45RA+ effector memory (TemRA) cells. Blood was obtained by leukapheresis, after which PBMCs were separated by Ficoll-Histopaque density gradient centrifugation and cryopreserved in liquid nitrogen vapor phase. Analytical flow cytometry was used to check the purity and quantity of each magnetically sorted T cell population. From each sorted fraction, genomic DNA was isolated and quantified by UV absorbance on a Nanodrop 2000c. TCR CDR3 regions were amplified from genomic DNA by multiplex PCR using the deep immunoSEQ assay. For each cell subset, the extracted genomic DNA was distributed evenly across all wells of several immunoSEQ 96-well plates, and each plate served as one replicate. For sorted subsets, approximately 190 ng of genomic DNA, equivalent to 25,000 to 30,000 T cell genomes, went into each replicate PCR. The purified libraries were quantified using a Qubit 3.0 fluorometer, sized with a Bioanalyzer 2100, and then quantified again using the KAPA Library Quantification kit. A separate single-read 150-cycle Illumina NextSeq 550 flow cell was used to sequence each immunoSEQ 96-well plate. In the authors' own workflow: The immunoSEQ output contained only junctional sequences without quality scores, so filtering could not match that applied to full-length reads. To assign V/J genes and CDR3, sequences were annotated against IMGT germline references using PyIR, a Python wrapper for IgBLAST v1.9. Reads were filtered out if the reads had weak V/J assignments (E-value above 1e-6), no CDR3, stop codons, out-of-frame junctions, or ambiguous translated residues. V3J clonotypes were defined by identical inferred V gene, J gene, and CDR3 amino acid sequence. To compute the percentage overlap between repertoires, the number of shared unique clonotypes was divided by the size of the smaller repertoire. Richness of each repertoire was evaluated using RTK rarefaction, the Chao1 estimator, and Recon v2.1 estimates of unobserved clonotypes. Generation probabilities for all TCRbeta clonotypes obtained by the gDNA method from a handful of donors were computed using OLGA. Held by TCRdb, this immuneACCESS table contains in-frame sequences only and omits some clones. Under half of the omission traces to an unresolved V gene where checked; the cause of the rest is unknown. V and J calls plus clone size are reproduced from that table; the DNA served to infer D and trimming. For this sample the table gives around 120,000 clones, of which about 67% were detected only once. Of the sample, roughly a quarter is held by the ten largest clones.

The source is a woman aged 25 to 39 in good health. The sequencing sample was made of memory CD8+ T cells sorted from blood. What this sample's cell subset or site label stands for: CD45RO+ cells pooled with CCR7-negative TemRA cells. The V and J genes are TRBV27 and TRBJ2-7, with no reliable assignment of the D segment. The CDR3 in this case is CASSGSFYEQYF. The nucleotide sequence is TGTGCCAGCAGCGGGTCTTTCTACGAGCAGTACTTC.